Each of the 21 T cell receptor beta chains below was sequenced from the same sample in a study of blood T cell repertoires in COVID-19. Assay: immunoSEQ multiplex PCR; the TCRdb copy retains only in-frame clones and omits some. The sample consists of roughly 84,000 clones, roughly 80% of them appearing once. The specimen was peripheral blood. The receptors shown here come from a woman between 50 and 59 years old with acute or convalescent COVID-19.

V usage is TRBV11-2 and J usage is TRBJ2-7, with 9 positions matching TRBD1. The V and J ends lost 3 bases and 7 bases, in that order; junction bases with no gene match: 7. CDR3 length equals 14 residues. Germline-derived CDR1 and CDR2 are SGHAT and FQNNGV. CDR3 nucleotide sequence: TGTGCCAGCAGCTTCGGGACAGGGCCGTTAGAGCAGTACTTC. Its protein product is CASSFGTGPLEQYF.

This rearrangement joins TRBV28 to TRBJ1-4; maybe TRBD1 (5 bases). Looked up from germline, CDR1 is MDHEN and CDR2 is SYDVKM. V was clipped by 1 base and J by 8 bases, with 11 bases between them. CDR3 length: 14 residues. The CDR3 DNA is TGTGCCAGCAGTTTATCAGACAGCCGGGAAAAACTGTTTTTT. It specifies CASSLSDSREKLFF. The full variable domain, in which reference TRBV28 and TRBJ1-4 provide the parts outside the CDR3, is DVKVTQSSRYLVKRTGEKVFLECVQDMDHENMFWYRQDPGLGLRLIYFSYDVKMKEKGDIPEGYSVSREKKERFSLILESASTNQTSMYLCASSLSDSREKLFFGSGTQLSVL.

J is TRBJ1-1 and V is TRBV10-3; 9 bases match TRBD1. The CDR3 spans 13 residues. J lost 0 bases, V lost 11 bases, and 4 bases had no gene match. Germline CDR1 is ENHRY and CDR2 is SYGVKD. The CDR3 DNA follows: TGTGCCTCAACAGGGGGCCTGAACACTGAAGCTTTCTTT. Its protein product is CASTGGLNTEAFF.

This clone was seen a handful of times. This rearrangement joins TRBV19 to TRBJ1-5, with TRBD1 as a possible D gene (5 bases). This CDR3 is 17 amino acids long. Germline lookup yields CDR1 LNHDA and CDR2 SQIVND (reference sequence). V was clipped by 6 bases and J by 0 bases, with 18 bases between them. Here the CDR3 reads CASRLSKGDYSNQPQHF. The CDR3, as DNA: TGTGCCAGTAGGTTATCGAAAGGGGATTATAGCAATCAGCCCCAGCATTTT. Combining the CDR3 with reference TRBV19 and TRBJ1-5 gives the whole variable domain DGGITQSPKYLFRKEGQNVTLSCEQNLNHDAMYWYRQDPGQGLRLIYYSQIVNDFQKGDIAEGYSVSREKKESFPLTVTSAQKNPTAFYLCASRLSKGDYSNQPQHFGDGTRLSIL.

The chain recombines TRBV4-3 with TRBJ2-2, with D possibly being TRBD1 (5 bases). Trimming removed 0 bases at V and 1 base at J, with 9 bases between. In germline, CDR1 is LGHNA, CDR2 YSLEER. The CDR3 totals 16 residues. The CDR3 DNA reads as TGCGCCAGCAGCCAAGAAGGGGTGATGAACACCGGGGAGCTGTTTTTT. Amino acid sequence: CASSQEGVMNTGELFF.

The V and J genes are TRBV6-5 and TRBJ2-3; possibly TRBD2 for D (7 bases). The CDR3 totals 14 residues. Germline assignment: CDR1 MNHEY and CDR2 SVGAGI. The V end was cut by 8 bases, the J end by 4 bases, with 16 bases between. CDR3 amino acids: CASRFTGRADTQYF. CDR3 coding DNA: TGTGCCAGCCGATTCACAGGGAGGGCAGATACGCAGTATTTT.

Notes on this clone: Other DNA sequences of this sample code for an identical CDR3. This chain connects TRBV2 to TRBJ2-5, with TRBD2 matching 11 bases. The V and J ends lost 5 bases and 5 bases, in that order; junction bases with no gene match: 4. This CDR3 has 14 residues. CDR1 and CDR2 from the germline V gene are SNHLY and FYNNEI. The CDR3 DNA follows: TGTGCCAGCAGTTTAGCGGGGGGGCGCGAGACCCAGTACTTC. Translating gives CASSLAGGRETQYF.

J is TRBJ1-2 and V is TRBV28; D possibly corresponds to TRBD1 (5 bases). This CDR3 contains 13 residues. Deletions cut 8 bases from V and 0 bases from J, with 10 bases between. Germline-derived CDR1 and CDR2 are MDHEN and SYDVKM. The CDR3 nucleotides are TGTGCCAGCGGACGACAGTCTAACTATGGCTACACCTTC. It translates to CASGRQSNYGYTF.

The CDR3 spells CASSDRQGVSEQYF. The CDR3 bases are TGTGCCAGCAGCGACCGGCAGGGGGTTAGCGAGCAGTACTTC. V is TRBV3-1 (or the pseudogene TRBV3-2) and J is TRBJ2-7, with 7 bases aligning to TRBD1. Germline trimming cut 5 bases from V and 6 bases from J; bases unmatched to any gene: 10. CDR1 and CDR2 from the germline V gene are LGHDT and YNNKEL (reference sequence). There are 14 residues in the CDR3.

The J gene is TRBJ2-2, the V gene TRBV5-1; D is undetermined. V lost 0 bases to trimming and J lost 5 bases, with 11 bases between them. CDR3 length: 15 amino acids. Germline loops: CDR1 SGHRS, CDR2 YFSETQ. This chain's CDR3 is CASSLGDGWTGELFF. CDR3 nucleotide sequence: TGCGCCAGCAGCTTGGGTGACGGGTGGACCGGGGAGCTGTTTTTT.

The CDR3 sequence: CASSVGGIEQFF. The CDR3 DNA is TGTGCCAGCAGCGTAGGAGGGATTGAGCAGTTCTTC. The chain employs TRBV9 and TRBJ2-1, with D possibly matching TRBD2 (5 bases). CDR1 and CDR2 from the germline V gene are SGDLS and YYNGEE. CDR3 length: 12 residues. Trimming stripped 0 bases from V and 9 bases from J, with 7 bases between.

The rearrangement uses TRBV6-5 and TRBJ2-2; D call uncertain. The CDR3 length is 14 residues. Germline assignment: CDR1 MNHEY and CDR2 SVGAGI. Trimming removed 8 bases at V and 6 bases at J, with 16 bases between. The CDR3 coding sequence is TGTGCCAGCTCTTCATTATCGGTCCCCGGGGAGCTGTTTTTT. Translating gives CASSSLSVPGELFF.

This clone was seen once. Mismatch with germline at one junction end may stem from a read error. V usage is TRBV7-9 and J usage is TRBJ1-1, with a tentative D call TRBD1 (6 bases). The CDR3 is 13 amino acids. Per germline, CDR1 SEHNR and CDR2 FQNEAQ (reference sequence). CDR3 region: CASSLEGDTEAFF. Here the CDR3 DNA reads TGTGCCAGCAGTTTAGAGGGGGACACTGAAGCTTTCTTT.

This clone was picked up a small number of times. This rearrangement joins TRBV10-3 to TRBJ2-2, with D tentatively TRBD2 (5 bases). CDR1 and CDR2 from the germline V gene are ENHRY and SYGVKD. The V end lost 8 bases, the J end lost 5 bases, and 12 bases lay between the germline ends. This CDR3 is 13 amino acids long. This CDR3 is CAIQGPGTGELFF. The CDR3 DNA reads TGTGCCATCCAAGGACCGGGAACCGGGGAGCTGTTTTTT.

This clone was observed a single time. The V and J genes are TRBV27 and TRBJ2-1; 11 bases align to TRBD1. V gave up 6 bases and J gave up 9 bases; unmatched junction bases: 7. The CDR3 has 14 amino acids. CDR1 and CDR2 (germline): MNHEY, SMNVEV (reference sequence). The CDR3 loop is CASRPGQGVGEQFF. The CDR3 DNA sequence: TGTGCCAGCAGGCCGGGACAGGGGGTTGGTGAGCAGTTCTTC.

This clone occurred once. One end of the junction is discordant with germline, which a read error may explain. The chain carries TRBV11-3 and TRBJ2-1; D may be TRBD1 (5 bases). Germline V lookup: CDR1 SGHNT, CDR2 YENEEA. CDR3 size: 12 residues. CDR3 protein: CASSLDSNEQFF. The DNA for the CDR3 is TGTGCCAGCAGCCTAGACAGTAATGAGCAGTTCTTC.

The chain combines TRBV12-3 or TRBV12-4 with TRBJ1-4; 10 bases agree with TRBD1. The ends lost 6 bases at V and 7 bases at J; junction bases unmatched: 2. This CDR3 has 13 residues. CDR3 sequence: CASRTGGIEKLFF. Here the CDR3 DNA reads TGTGCCAGCAGGACAGGGGGCATTGAAAAACTGTTTTTT.

V is TRBV19 and J is TRBJ1-1; the D gene is possibly TRBD1 (5 bases). Germline-derived CDR1 and CDR2 are LNHDA and SQIVND (reference sequence). Trimming pared 6 bases from V and 5 bases from J, leaving 19 bases between. The CDR3 sequence is 15 residues long. The DNA for the CDR3 is TGTGCCAGTAGCCCCTGGGGAGGGGATCTTACTGAAGCTTTCTTT. Amino acids: CASSPWGGDLTEAFF. The variable domain in full, with the rest retrieved from reference TRBV19 and TRBJ1-1, is DGGITQSPKYLFRKEGQNVTLSCEQNLNHDAMYWYRQDPGQGLRLIYYSQIVNDFQKGDIAEGYSVSREKKESFPLTVTSAQKNPTAFYLCASSPWGGDLTEAFFGQGTRLTVV.

The chain employs TRBV4-1 and TRBJ1-6; 8 bases are a match to TRBD1. Germline assignment: CDR1 MGHRA and CDR2 YSYEKL. J gave up 6 bases and V 1 base, and 5 bases lay outside the gene matches. There are 16 residues in the CDR3. The DNA of the CDR3 is TGCGCCAGCAGCCAAGGGCCAGGGGGCTTTAATTCACCCCTCCACTTT. It translates to CASSQGPGGFNSPLHF.

The chain employs TRBV4-2 and TRBJ1-1, with D possibly being TRBD1 (6 bases). V was cut by 0 bases and J by 11 bases, with 10 bases left in between. Germline lookup yields CDR1 LGHNA and CDR2 YNFKEQ. There are 12 residues in the CDR3. This CDR3 reads CASSQDGRGAFF. The CDR3 DNA sequence: TGTGCCAGCAGCCAAGATGGGAGGGGGGCTTTCTTT.

This clone has a handful of counts. The chain uses TRBV5-6 and TRBJ1-4, with 10 positions matching TRBD1. The CDR3 totals 15 residues. Germline values: CDR1 SGHDT, CDR2 YYEEEE. V was pared by 6 bases and J by 5 bases, with 7 bases of the junction left unmatched. CDR3 nucleotides: TGTGCCAGCACCCTAGGACAGGGGGAGAATGAAAAACTGTTTTTT. It specifies CASTLGQGENEKLFF.